This TCR beta chain is from a study of identical twins (TCRdb year 2016). Broadly, across the study: To test whether fetal clonotypes persist, this study deep-sequenced TCR alpha and beta repertoires from monozygotic twins, from unrelated adults of various ages, and from cord blood. To rule out contamination, the twin experiments were replicated at different times with different library preparation protocols. Here is what the overall study found, with its caveats: Out-of-frame TCR alpha sequences shared between twins showed an excess of low generation-probability sequences compared with coincidental sharing between unrelated individuals. Abundant cord blood beta clonotypes carried fewer insertions; young adult naive repertoires showed a weaker similar trend, while memory repertoires showed none. In monozygotic twins, out-of-frame TCR alpha sharing was systematically underestimated by recombination models, although the models agreed with sharing between unrelated individuals. A weaker excess of twin sharing was found in beta out-of-frame sequences because the signal-to-noise ratio was lowered by fewer shared sequences. Invariant T cells such as MAIT and iNKT could partly confound zero-insertion analyses, although diverse VJ usage argued against such confounding for most clonotypes. Because the same donors could not be followed over many years, conclusions were based on cross-sectional statistical analysis.

Receptors were amplified or captured by 5' RACE. Sequencing took place on an Illumina HiSeq 2000. A universal primer binding site was added through template switching, and the final cDNA carried a unique molecular identifier so that TCR cDNA molecules could be counted accurately. First-strand cDNA for TCR alpha and beta chains was synthesized from specific primers in the conserved constant-segment region. Each cDNA library was double barcoded, with a SMART-Mk sample barcode plus Illumina barcodes, to control for contamination. TruSeq adapter sequences and Illumina sample barcodes were added in two successive PCR steps. The Illumina HiSeq platform was used with custom primers to sequence TCR alpha and beta cDNA libraries. The original methods were these. Raw reads were processed with MiGEC to extract unique molecular identifiers, and MiXCR was used to determine CDR3 positions. Recombination models were inferred per individual with the repgenHMM and IGoR tools using an EM algorithm. The analysis of shared clonotypes was done with the tcR package in R, with sharing normalized by the product of cloneset sizes. To study raw recombination free of thymic and clonal selection effects, out-of-frame nonproductive sequences were analyzed. TCRdb trimmed public reads at Q25 via fastp, called clones via MiXCR and kept in-frame beta chains. When rows share a CDR3 protein, they turn into one entry using the most common DNA and genes. The V and J calls come from TCRdb's annotation, not from the publication. Across this sample there are over 500,000 distinct CDR3 sequences, with approximately 22% seen only once. About 0.99% of the sample rests with the top ten.

Every donor in the study was a healthy Caucasian. Three pairs of female monozygotic twins, all aged about 18 to 30 years, made up the twin cohort. CD4+ and CD8+ T cell populations were isolated with positive isolation kits from Invitrogen. Cut back by 0 bases and 9 bases, the V and J ends lie 15 bases apart. The germline V gene (reference sequence) supplies CDR1 DFQATT and CDR2 SNEGSKA. The CDR3, cysteine through phenylalanine, is 14 amino acids long. Just the 42-base CDR3 DNA is kept, in frame starting at base 1. As regards this clonotype: Its antigen remains unidentified. Base qualities are not provided; no much larger clone lies one nucleotide away.

The same sample was also used in a study of T cells expressing NK-cell markers. Taken from the second paper: Three sorted T-cell subsets (CD3+CD56+NKG2C+, CD3+CD56+NKG2C- and CD3+CD56-NKG2C+) from roughly eight donors had their TCR beta-chain repertoires profiled. Among the eight sequenced donors, seven were HCMV-seropositive and one was HCMV-seronegative. To restrict sorting to alphabetaTCR-expressing T cells, an anti-gammadeltaTCR antibody was added in several experiments. In several donors, the dominant CD3+CD56+NKG2C+ clonotypes were among the top 10 CD8+ clonotypes and accounted for about 1.0-7.5% of CD8+ T cells. Those dominant clonotypes were again the most abundant among CD3+CD56-NKG2C+ cells in four donors, at 28.3-60.1%. Whether the expanded NKG2C-expressing T cell clones were specific for HCMV antigens was left unclear. The study sequenced eight donors, all healthy volunteers chosen at random: three men and five women. HCMV serostatus was determined by detecting HCMV-specific IgG in serum with a commercial ELISA kit. Reads were demultiplexed and grouped by UMI with MIGEC, and clonotypes were assembled and quantified with MiTCR. To exclude erroneous sequences, any TCR cDNA sequence not supported by at least two reads was discarded. The tcR package was used for downstream repertoire analysis, with clonotypes matched between fractions based on CDR3 nucleotide sequence plus V segment. VDJmatch was used to annotate antigen specificity against VDJdb, with one amino acid substitution in CDR3 permitted.

The V and J genes are TRBV20-1 and TRBJ2-1, and TRBD2 may be the D gene, going by 5 matching bases. The sample taken for sequencing was CD4+ T cells sorted from blood. The sequence came from a woman between 18 and 29 years old in good health. For the CDR3, the sequence is CSARDSPASSEQFF. Here is the DNA: TGCAGTGCTAGAGATAGCCCGGCTAGCAGTGAGCAGTTCTTC.